This T cell receptor (beta chain) stems from a study of blood T cell repertoires in COVID-19. Concerning this clone itself: Different DNA sequences within this sample yield the same CDR3.

The repertoire was sequenced with immunoSEQ multiplex PCR; TCRdb's copy has only in-frame clones and lacks some. The sample has under 350,000 clones; 70% to 90% are singletons. The TCR comes from a woman aged 70 to 79 with acute or convalescent COVID-19. Sequencing was performed on peripheral blood.

The CDR3 region has the DNA TGTGCCAGCAGCTTGGGGCTAGCGGGGGGGACCACAGATACGCAGTATTTT. Its translation: CASSLGLAGGTTDTQYF. The J gene is TRBJ2-3, the V gene TRBV5-4; 12 nucleotides line up with TRBD2. Trimming cost V 0 bases and J 2 bases; bases outside gene matches: 4. CDR1 and CDR2 from the germline V gene are SGHNT and YYREEE (reference sequence). The CDR3 covers 17 residues. Variable domain in full (rest from reference TRBV5-4 and TRBJ2-3): ETGVTQSPTHLIKTRGQQVTLRCSSQSGHNTVSWYQQALGQGPQFIFQYYREEENGRGNFPPRFSGLQFPNYSSELNVNALELDDSALYLCASSLGLAGGTTDTQYFGPGTRLTVL.